This paragraph reports one TCR beta chain. The sample originates from a study of blood T cell repertoires in COVID-19. On the study more broadly: Acute and convalescent COVID-19 specimens originated in the United States, Italy and Spain.

Germline lookup yields CDR1 SGDLS and CDR2 YYNGEE. The CDR3 is 14 amino acids. With 0 bases removed from V and 4 bases from J, the gap between germline ends came to 10 bases. Per the original methods: Nucleated cell number was recorded as an estimate derived from reference gene primer amplification. Assay: immunoSEQ multiplex PCR; the TCRdb copy retains only in-frame clones and omits some. Clone size and V and J calls were adopted from that table, with D and trimming inferred from the DNA. Found here are roughly 230,000 clones, roughly 83% of them singletons; the top ten hold roughly 7.4%. The receptor was derived from a woman aged 50 to 60 with acute or convalescent COVID-19. The chain recombines TRBV9 with TRBJ2-5, with D possibly TRBD2 on 6 matching bases. The sequenced material came from peripheral blood. The CDR3 spells CASSVGGVSETQYF. Here the CDR3 DNA reads TGTGCCAGCAGCGTAGGGGGGGTCTCAGAGACCCAGTACTTC.